The 9 T cell receptor beta chains below all came from one sample that was sequenced in a study of early T cells in non-severe SARS-CoV-2 infection. TCRdb ran MiXCR on the 5' RACE reads and lists one entry per CDR3 protein. The sample holds some 97,000 distinct CDR3 sequences, 9.5% to 12% seen once. This material consisted of whole blood, taken at baseline. Every receptor here comes from an adult who was a healthcare worker with PCR-confirmed SARS-CoV-2 infection or an uninfected control (not recorded which).

Only a few counts were recorded for this clonotype. The chain carries TRBV4-1 and TRBJ2-3, with D perhaps matching TRBD2 (6 bases). With 1 base removed from V and 6 bases from J, the gap between germline ends came to 14 bases. The CDR3 sequence is 15 residues long. The germline V gene has CDR1 MGHRA and CDR2 YSYEKL. CDR3 DNA: TGCGCCAGCAGCCAAGCATTAGCGGAGGCGGATACGCAGTATTTT. It codes for CASSQALAEADTQYF.

The chain recombines TRBV9 with TRBJ2-1, with D unclear. V lost 3 bases and J 5 bases, leaving 3 bases between the germline ends. The CDR3 totals 11 residues. Germline CDR1 reads SGDLS; CDR2 reads YYNGEE. In DNA, the CDR3 is TGTGCCAGCAGCGGGAACAATGAGCAGTTCTTC. Residues: CASSGNNEQFF.

This clonotype occurred many times. The chain uses TRBV7-3 and TRBJ2-3; no reliable D call. The germline V and J ends were trimmed by 0 bases and 0 bases, with 4 bases remaining between them. CDR3 size: 14 residues. CDR1 is SGHTA, CDR2 FQGTGA, per germline. CDR3 coding DNA: TGTGCCAGCAGCTTAACCTCGAGCACAGATACGCAGTATTTT. Residues: CASSLTSSTDTQYF.

The chain recombines TRBV4-1 with TRBJ2-1; a weak D match, TRBD2 (6 bases). V dropped 2 bases and J dropped 6 bases, with 14 bases sitting between them. Germline lookup yields CDR1 MGHRA and CDR2 YSYEKL. CDR3 length equals 15 residues. CDR3: CASSQSGGDLNEQFF. The CDR3 coding sequence is TGCGCCAGCAGCCAATCCGGGGGAGACCTCAATGAGCAGTTCTTC.

This chain connects TRBV20-1 to TRBJ2-6, with D hard to call. Germline CDR1 and CDR2: DFQATT and SNEGSKA (reference sequence). This CDR3 is 16 amino acids long. The V end was cut by 6 bases, the J end by 2 bases, with 17 bases between. DNA of the CDR3: TGCAGTGCCCACCCCGGGTTAGGGACTGGGGCCAACGTCCTGACTTTC. Its protein product is CSAHPGLGTGANVLTF.

The chain couples TRBV2 to TRBJ1-2; no clear D gene. The V end lost 7 bases, the J end lost 8 bases, and 14 bases lay between the germline ends. The germline V gene encodes CDR1 SNHLY and CDR2 FYNNEI. There are 12 residues in the CDR3. As DNA, the CDR3 is TGTGCCAGCATGAACGAGCCGGGCGGCTACACCTTC. Translated: CASMNEPGGYTF.

This clonotype appeared a few times. The CDR3 here is CASSLGGAPNEQFF. CDR3 DNA sequence: TGCGCCAGCAGCTTAGGCGGGGCCCCCAATGAGCAGTTCTTC. The chain carries TRBV5-1 and TRBJ2-1; perhaps TRBD2 as D (6 bases). The V gene's germline CDR1 is SGHRS and CDR2 YFSETQ. The CDR3 has 14 amino acids. The V end was cut by 2 bases, the J end by 6 bases, with 12 bases between.

This clonotype occurred a few times. This chain connects TRBV6-6 to TRBJ2-7, with D perhaps TRBD2 (7 bases). The CDR3 covers 18 residues. Per germline, CDR1 MNHNY and CDR2 SVGAGI (reference sequence). The CDR3 spells CAKLVARGYGTKPYEQYF. CDR3 sequence (DNA): TGTGCTAAGCTGGTGGCCAGGGGATACGGGACTAAGCCCTACGAGCAGTACTTC.

This clonotype appeared many times. This rearrangement joins TRBV5-1 to TRBJ2-6; tentatively, D is TRBD1 (5 bases). Germline V lookup: CDR1 SGHRS, CDR2 YFSETQ. V was clipped by 4 bases and J by 0 bases, with 14 bases between them. CDR3 length: 17 residues. The CDR3 DNA sequence: TGCGCCAGCAGCCCCGAGGCTAGGGGCTCTGGGGCCAACGTCCTGACTTTC. Translating gives CASSPEARGSGANVLTF.